This TCR beta chain was sequenced during a study of blood T cell repertoires in COVID-19. Trimming left V 4 bases short and J 1 base short, with 7 bases between. This CDR3 spans 14 amino acids. CDR1 is MRHNA, CDR2 SNTAGT, per germline. Using immunoSEQ multiplex PCR, the repertoire was profiled, and TCRdb retains in-frame clones only, with some absent. Here the sample spans 300,000 to 350,000 clones, around 88% being singletons. The sequenced sample consisted of peripheral blood. The genes are TRBV6-4 and TRBJ2-2; D call uncertain. The origin of this receptor is a woman in her twenties or thirties with COVID-19, enrolled during active disease. Written as DNA, the CDR3 is TGTGCCAGCAGTGGGGCTGGGAACACCGGGGAGCTGTTTTTT. This sequence encodes CASSGAGNTGELFF.